Listed below are T cell receptor beta chains from one sample, sequenced in a study of T-cell memory formation after mild COVID-19. TCRdb redid the calling of the 5' RACE reads with MiXCR, one entry per CDR3 protein. This table has fewer than 700,000 distinct CDR3 sequences, roughly 18% appearing once. The sequenced sample consisted of PBMCs or a T cell subset sorted from them (not recorded which). The origin of the receptors is an adult woman who had mild COVID-19 (a few samples of this study predate the infection). Cell type and time point are not known. Both conserved end residues are part of each CDR3. The D gene is left open where the match is weak. Expanded clones are given a class, and other clones once, few, many or no size at all.

d_call clone_size j_call v_call cdr3_aa cdr3_nt
- many TRBJ1-1 TRBV7-9 CASSIKGNTEAFF TGTGCCAGCAGCATTAAAGGGAACACTGAAGCTTTCTTT
- few TRBJ2-3 TRBV6-5 CASRHDLPSTDTQYF TGTGCCAGCAGACACGACCTACCCAGCACAGATACGCAGTATTTT
TRBD1 few TRBJ2-7 TRBV15 CATSRRQGAYEQYF TGTGCCACCAGCAGAAGACAGGGCGCCTACGAGCAGTACTTC
- few TRBJ2-1 TRBV3-1 CASSQEAGGKQFF TGTGCCAGCAGCCAAGAGGCTGGAGGGAAGCAGTTCTTC
- - TRBJ1-1 TRBV4-3 CASSQDGGLGTEAFF TGCGCCAGCAGCCAAGACGGGGGTTTGGGCACTGAAGCTTTCTTT
TRBD1 few TRBJ2-3 TRBV5-1 CASSPGQGASTDTQYF TGCGCCAGCAGCCCGGGACAGGGGGCGAGCACAGATACGCAGTATTTT
- many TRBJ2-3 TRBV7-8 CASSLETAVSTDTQYF TGTGCCAGCAGCTTAGAGACAGCCGTAAGCACAGATACGCAGTATTTT
TRBD1 few TRBJ2-2 TRBV7-9 CASSLGDRGTTGELFF TGTGCCAGCAGCTTAGGAGACAGGGGTACCACCGGGGAGCTGTTTTTT
- - TRBJ2-1 TRBV20-1 CSARRGGNEQFF TGCAGTGCTAGGAGGGGGGGGAATGAGCAGTTCTTC
- few TRBJ2-7 TRBV9 CASSVLSGGDEQYF TGTGCCAGCAGCGTATTAAGTGGCGGGGACGAGCAGTACTTC
TRBD1 - TRBJ1-4 TRBV29-1 CSGRTGGVEKLFF TGCAGCGGCCGGACAGGGGGCGTTGAAAAACTGTTTTTT
- few TRBJ1-2 TRBV12-3/TRBV12-4 CASSPTAPAGEVGYTF TGTGCCAGCAGTCCCACCGCCCCCGCCGGGGAGGTTGGCTACACCTTC
TRBD1 many TRBJ1-3 TRBV20-1 CSASPGTGAGNTIYF TGCAGTGCTAGCCCCGGGACAGGGGCAGGAAACACCATATATTTT
TRBD2 few TRBJ2-3 TRBV9 CASSPSTSGGPADTQYF TGTGCCAGCAGCCCTTCGACTAGCGGGGGGCCAGCAGATACGCAGTATTTT
TRBD2 - TRBJ2-1 TRBV2 CASRGLAGGNEQFF TGTGCCAGCAGAGGACTAGCGGGGGGTAATGAGCAGTTCTTC
TRBD2 - TRBJ2-3 TRBV12-3/TRBV12-4 CASMSGRSDTQYF TGTGCCAGCATGAGCGGGAGGTCAGATACGCAGTATTTT